This T cell receptor beta chain was recovered during a study of T cells in Graves' hyperthyroidism and ophthalmopathy. This clonotype appeared many times. The source material, RNA transcripts, was used to amplify TCR beta CDR3 regions. With the HTBI primer set, the TCR CDR3 went through a first round of RT-PCR. MiXCR, run by TCRdb on the multiplex PCR reads, gives a single entry per CDR3 protein. The data show hundreds of thousands of distinct CDR3 sequences, 14% to 15% seen once. This CDR3 is built from 16 residues. V lost 0 bases and J lost 4; bases outside the gene matches: 5. Germline V gene sequence: CDR1 SGHTA, CDR2 FQGTGA.

The receptor comes from a woman aged 40 to 50 with Graves' ophthalmopathy. The sequenced material came from blood. This sequence joins TRBV7-3 and TRBJ2-2; 7 bases map to TRBD2. CDR3 in DNA: TGTGCCAGCAGCTTAACGCCCAGCGGGGCCACCGGGGAGCTGTTTTTT. Amino acids: CASSLTPSGATGELFF.